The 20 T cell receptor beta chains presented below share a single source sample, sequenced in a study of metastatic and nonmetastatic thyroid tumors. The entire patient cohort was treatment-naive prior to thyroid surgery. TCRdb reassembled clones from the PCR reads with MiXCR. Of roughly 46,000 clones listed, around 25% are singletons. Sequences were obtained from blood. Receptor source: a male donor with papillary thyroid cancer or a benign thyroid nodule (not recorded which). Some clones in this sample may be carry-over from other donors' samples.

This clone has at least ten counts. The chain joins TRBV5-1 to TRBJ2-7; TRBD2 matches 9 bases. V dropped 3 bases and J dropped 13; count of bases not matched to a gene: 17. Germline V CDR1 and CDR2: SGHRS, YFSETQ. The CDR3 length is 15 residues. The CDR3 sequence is CASSSLAGGPSRIYF. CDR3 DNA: TGCGCCAGCAGCTCCTTGGCGGGAGGGCCCTCACGGATTTACTTC.

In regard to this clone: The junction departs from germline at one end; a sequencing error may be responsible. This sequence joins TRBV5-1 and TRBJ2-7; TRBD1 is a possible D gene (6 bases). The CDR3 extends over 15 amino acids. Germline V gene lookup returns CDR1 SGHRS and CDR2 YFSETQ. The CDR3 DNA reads TGCACCAGCAGCTTGGAACACAGGGCCGACTACGAGCTGTACTTC. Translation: CTSSLEHRADYELYF.

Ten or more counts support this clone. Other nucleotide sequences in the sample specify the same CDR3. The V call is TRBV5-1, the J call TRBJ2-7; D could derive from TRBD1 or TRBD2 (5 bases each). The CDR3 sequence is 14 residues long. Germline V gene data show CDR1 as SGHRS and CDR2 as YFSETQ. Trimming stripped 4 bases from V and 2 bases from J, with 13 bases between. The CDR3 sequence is CASSPGTSTYEQYF. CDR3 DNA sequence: TGCGCCAGCAGCCCCGGGACGTCTACCTACGAGCAGTACTTC.

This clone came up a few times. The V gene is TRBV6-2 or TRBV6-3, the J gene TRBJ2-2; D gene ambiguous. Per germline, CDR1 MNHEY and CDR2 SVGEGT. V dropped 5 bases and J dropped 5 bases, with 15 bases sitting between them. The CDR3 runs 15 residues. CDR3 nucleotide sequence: TGTGCCAGCAGTAAAAGTGATGTCGAAACCGGGGAGCTGTTTTTT. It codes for CASSKSDVETGELFF.

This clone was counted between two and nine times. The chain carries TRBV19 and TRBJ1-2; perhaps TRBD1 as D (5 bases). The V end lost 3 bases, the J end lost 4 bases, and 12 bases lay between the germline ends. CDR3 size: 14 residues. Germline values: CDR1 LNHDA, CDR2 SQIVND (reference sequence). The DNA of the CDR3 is TGTGCCAGTAGTATTAGAGCAGGGATCTATGGCTACACCTTC. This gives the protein CASSIRAGIYGYTF.

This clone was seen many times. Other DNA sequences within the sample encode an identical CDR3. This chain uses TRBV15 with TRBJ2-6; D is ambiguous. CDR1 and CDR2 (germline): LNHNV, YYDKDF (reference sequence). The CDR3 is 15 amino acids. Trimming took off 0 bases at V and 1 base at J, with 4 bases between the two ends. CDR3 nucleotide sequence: TGTGCCACCAGCAGAGACAGGTCTGGGGCCAACGTCCTGACTTTC. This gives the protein CATSRDRSGANVLTF.

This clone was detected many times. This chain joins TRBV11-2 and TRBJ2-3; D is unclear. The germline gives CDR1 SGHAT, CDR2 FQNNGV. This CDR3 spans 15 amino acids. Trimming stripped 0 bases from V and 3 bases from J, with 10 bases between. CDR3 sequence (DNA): TGTGCCAGCAGCTTAGATATCCAGTCAACAGATACGCAGTATTTT. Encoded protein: CASSLDIQSTDTQYF.

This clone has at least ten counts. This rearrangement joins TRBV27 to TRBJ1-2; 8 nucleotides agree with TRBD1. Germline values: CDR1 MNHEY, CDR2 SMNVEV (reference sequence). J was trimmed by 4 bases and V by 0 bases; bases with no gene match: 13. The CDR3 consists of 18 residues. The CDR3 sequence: CASSLSGQGIRSGYGYTF. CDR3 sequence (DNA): TGTGCCAGCAGTTTATCCGGACAGGGAATTAGGTCTGGCTATGGCTACACCTTC.

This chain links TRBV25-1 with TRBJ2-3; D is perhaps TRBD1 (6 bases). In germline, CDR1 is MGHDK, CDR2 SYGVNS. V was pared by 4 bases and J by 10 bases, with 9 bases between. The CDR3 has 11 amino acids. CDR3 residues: CASSAGDPQYF. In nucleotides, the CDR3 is TGTGCCAGCAGTGCAGGGGATCCGCAGTATTTT.

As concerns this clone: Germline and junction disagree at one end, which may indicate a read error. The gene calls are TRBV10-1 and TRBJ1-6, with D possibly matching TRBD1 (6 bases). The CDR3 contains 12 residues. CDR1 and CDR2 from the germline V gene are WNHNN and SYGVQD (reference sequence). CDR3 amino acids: CSRQDEDSPLHF. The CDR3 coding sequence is TGCTCCCGACAGGATGAGGATTCACCTCTCCACTTT.

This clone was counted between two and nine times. The CDR3 DNA reads as TGCGCCAGCAGCTTAAGATCTGGTCCTGCCTACGAGCAGTACTTC. This codes for CASSLRSGPAYEQYF. This chain joins TRBV5-1 and TRBJ2-7; D is ambiguous. CDR1 SGHRS and CDR2 YFSETQ come from the germline V gene. The V end lost 2 bases, the J end lost 2 bases, and 14 bases lay between the germline ends. This CDR3 region has 15 residues.

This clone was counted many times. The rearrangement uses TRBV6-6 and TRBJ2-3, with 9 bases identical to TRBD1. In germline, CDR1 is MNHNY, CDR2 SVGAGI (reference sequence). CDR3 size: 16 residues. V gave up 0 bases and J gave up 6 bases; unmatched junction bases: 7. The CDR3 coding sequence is TGTGCCAGCAGTTACTCGATAGGGACAGGGCGCGATACGCAGTATTTT. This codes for CASSYSIGTGRDTQYF.

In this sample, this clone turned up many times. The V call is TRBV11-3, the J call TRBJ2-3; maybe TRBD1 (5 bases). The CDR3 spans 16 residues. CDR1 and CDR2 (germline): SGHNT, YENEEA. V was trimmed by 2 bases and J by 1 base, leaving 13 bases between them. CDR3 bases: TGTGCCAGCAGCTTACAGGGTTCCCTTGGCACAGATACGCAGTATTTT. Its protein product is CASSLQGSLGTDTQYF.

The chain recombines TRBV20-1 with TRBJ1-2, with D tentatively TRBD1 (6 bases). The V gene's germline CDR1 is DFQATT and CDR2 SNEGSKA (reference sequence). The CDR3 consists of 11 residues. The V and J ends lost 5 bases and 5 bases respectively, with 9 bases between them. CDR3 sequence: CSAEGVYGYTF. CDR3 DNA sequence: TGCAGTGCTGAGGGGGTTTATGGCTACACCTTC.

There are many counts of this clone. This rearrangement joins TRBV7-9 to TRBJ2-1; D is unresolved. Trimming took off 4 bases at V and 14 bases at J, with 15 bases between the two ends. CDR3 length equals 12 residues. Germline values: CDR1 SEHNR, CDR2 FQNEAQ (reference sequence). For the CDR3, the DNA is TGTGCCAGCAGCTCCCCGGACGCCCTAGAGTTCTTC. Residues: CASSSPDALEFF.

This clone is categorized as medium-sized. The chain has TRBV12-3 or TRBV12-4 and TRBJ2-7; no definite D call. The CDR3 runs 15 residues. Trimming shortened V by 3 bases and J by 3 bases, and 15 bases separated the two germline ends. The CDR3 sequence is CASSFQVGKLYEQYF. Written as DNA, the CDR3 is TGTGCCAGCAGTTTTCAGGTCGGAAAGCTCTACGAGCAGTACTTC.

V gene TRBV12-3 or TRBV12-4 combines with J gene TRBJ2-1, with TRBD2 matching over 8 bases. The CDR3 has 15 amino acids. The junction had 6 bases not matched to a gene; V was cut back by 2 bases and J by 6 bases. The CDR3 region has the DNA TGTGCCAGCAGTTTATACAGCGGGAGACCCAATGAGCAGTTCTTC. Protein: CASSLYSGRPNEQFF.

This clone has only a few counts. CDR3 loop: CASSTRQGGNEKLFF. The CDR3 nucleotides are TGTGCCAGCAGTACACGACAGGGTGGTAATGAAAAACTGTTTTTT. This chain joins TRBV27 and TRBJ1-4; 7 bases line up with TRBD1. The V and J ends lost 5 bases and 4 bases, in that order; junction bases with no gene match: 7. Germline V gene sequence: CDR1 MNHEY, CDR2 SMNVEV (reference sequence). This CDR3 contains 15 residues.

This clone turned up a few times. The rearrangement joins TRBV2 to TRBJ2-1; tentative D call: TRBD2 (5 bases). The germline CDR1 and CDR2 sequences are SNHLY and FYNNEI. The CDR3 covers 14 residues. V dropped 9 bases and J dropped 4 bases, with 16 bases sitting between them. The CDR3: CASGSVRGYNEQFF. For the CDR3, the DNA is TGTGCCAGTGGTAGCGTGAGAGGATACAATGAGCAGTTCTTC.

The CDR3 here is CSAPDYPTGQYF. CDR3 DNA: TGCAGTGCTCCGGACTATCCGACTGGGCAGTACTTC. This chain connects TRBV20-1 to TRBJ2-7; TRBD2 is a possible D gene (6 bases). The CDR3 has 12 residues. The germline V gene encodes CDR1 DFQATT and CDR2 SNEGSKA (reference sequence). Trimming took off 5 bases at V and 9 bases at J, with 17 bases between the two ends.